Each of the 18 T cell receptor beta chains below was sequenced from the same sample in a study of regulatory T cells in long-lasting Graves disease. Construction of the TCR beta libraries employed iRepertoire HTBI primers in conjunction with Arm-PCR of CDR3 regions. TCRdb analysed the multiplex PCR reads with MiXCR anew, one entry per CDR3 protein. The sample gives approximately 470,000 distinct CDR3 sequences, around 20% of which show up once; 7% to 9.5% is in the top ten. Indicated time point: persistent/refractory GD, antithyroid drugs over 5 years with positive TRAb. The authors made the TCR library using RNA they extracted from PBMCs. The sample in question was peripheral blood mononuclear cells (PBMCs), obtained when the disease was refractory, from a patient treated with antithyroid drugs. These receptors originate from a female donor with Graves disease.

A note on this clonotype: A much larger clonotype is one base distant, so this may be a read error. It is unclear where the CDR3 begins or ends on the DNA, so no DNA is shown, and the CDR3 is as TCRdb lists it. The rearrangement uses TRBV29-1 and TRBJ2-7; the DNA was not used to check the table's D call, TRBD2. The CDR3 is 14 amino acids long, termini counted. Germline CDR1 SQVTM, CDR2 ANQGSEA. The CDR3 loop reads CSVEVAGGTYEQCF.

This clonotype was observed at least ten times. V and J are TRBV28 and TRBJ1-6; possible D gene TRBD1, 6 bases. The germline V gene encodes CDR1 MDHEN and CDR2 SYDVKM. The CDR3 has 15 residues. The V and J ends lost 5 bases and 9 bases respectively, with 17 bases between them. CDR3 loop: CASSNWDTAGSPLHF. The CDR3 DNA follows: TGTGCCAGCAGTAACTGGGACACCGCAGGTTCACCCCTCCACTTT.

This clonotype occurred a few times. The V and J genes are TRBV5-1 and TRBJ1-3; D gene unclear. From germline, CDR1 is SGHRS and CDR2 YFSETQ. The CDR3 runs 15 residues. V lost 6 bases, J lost 0 bases, and 13 bases lay in between. The CDR3 nucleotides read TGCGCCAGCAAGGTCGGCCAGAGCTCTGGAAACACCATATATTTT. Protein: CASKVGQSSGNTIYF.

Many counts were recorded for this clonotype. The rearrangement uses TRBV27 and TRBJ1-1; TRBD1 matches 9 bases. The CDR3 length is 16 residues. In germline, CDR1 is MNHEY, CDR2 SMNVEV (reference sequence). Germline trimming cut 5 bases from V and 4 bases from J; bases unmatched to any gene: 11. The CDR3 sequence: CASSRRDRVFGTEAFF. The CDR3 coding sequence is TGTGCCAGCAGTCGCCGGGACAGGGTCTTCGGCACTGAAGCTTTCTTT.

This clonotype was seen many times. Here the CDR3 DNA reads TGTGCCAGCAGCGTTAACCAGGGTTACGAGCAGTACTTC. This codes for CASSVNQGYEQYF. The chain employs TRBV7-3 and TRBJ2-7; D may be TRBD1 (5 bases). V was pared by 5 bases and J by 4 bases, with 12 bases between. Per germline, CDR1 SGHTA and CDR2 FQGTGA. CDR3 length: 13 residues.

The chain uses TRBV27 and TRBJ1-5; 8 nucleotides match TRBD1. Germline CDR1 is MNHEY and CDR2 is SMNVEV (reference sequence). The V gene end was trimmed by 8 bases and the J gene end by 6 bases; junction bases not matched to a gene: 15. This CDR3 is 16 amino acids long. CDR3 sequence reads: CASGSPNRGKVQPQHF. DNA for the CDR3: TGTGCCAGCGGAAGCCCAAACAGGGGGAAGGTTCAGCCCCAGCATTTT.

Points on this clonotype: The junction shows a germline mismatch at one end, possibly a read error. V and J are TRBV10-3 and TRBJ1-2, with TRBD1 matching 9 bases. This CDR3 comprises 15 residues. CDR1 ENHRY and CDR2 SYGVKD come from the germline V gene. The chain's CDR3 is CAITEAGTGRYGYTF. CDR3 DNA: TGTGCCATCACTGAGGCCGGGACAGGGCGATATGGCTACACCTTC.

Only a few counts were recorded for this clonotype. The chain is built from TRBV3-1 and TRBJ2-3, with 11 bases that match TRBD2. CDR1 is LGHDT and CDR2 is YNNKEL in the germline V gene (reference sequence). The CDR3 extends over 15 amino acids. Losses at the gene ends were 4 bases for V and 2 bases for J; bases not matched to a gene: 2. CDR3 sequence reads: CASSLTSGVTDTQYF. The CDR3 coding sequence is TGTGCCAGCAGCCTGACTAGCGGGGTCACAGATACGCAGTATTTT.

This clonotype was recorded a few times. The V gene is TRBV20-1, the J gene TRBJ1-6, with D unclear. CDR1 and CDR2 from the germline V gene are DFQATT and SNEGSKA (reference sequence). The V end was cut by 5 bases, the J end by 0 bases, with 17 bases between. This CDR3 contains 17 residues. CDR3 in DNA: TGCAGTGCTTTAGACACAACTAGGAGCTCCTATAATTCACCCCTCCACTTT. Protein: CSALDTTRSSYNSPLHF.

The J gene is TRBJ2-3, the V gene TRBV7-6; 7 positions agree with TRBD2. J was trimmed by 2 bases and V by 0 bases; bases with no gene match: 5. This CDR3 has 16 residues. Germline assignment: CDR1 SGHVS and CDR2 FNYEAQ. The CDR3 reads CASSLAGGYNTDTQYF. For the CDR3, the DNA is TGTGCCAGCAGCTTAGCCGGGGGGTATAACACAGATACGCAGTATTTT.

Note on this clonotype: An end of the junction does not agree with germline; a read error may underlie this. The chain couples TRBV5-5 to TRBJ2-3; a possible D gene is TRBD2 (5 bases). Germline values: CDR1 SGHKS, CDR2 YYEKEE (reference sequence). This CDR3 comprises 16 residues. The CDR3 sequence is CASSTRADLGTDTQYF. Written as DNA, the CDR3 is TGTGCCAGCAGCACGAGGGCAGACCTGGGCACGGATACGCAGTATTTT.

The V and J genes are TRBV27 and TRBJ2-2; D call uncertain. The CDR3 loop spans 14 amino acids. V dropped 3 bases and J dropped 2 bases, with 7 bases sitting between them. Germline CDR1 reads MNHEY; CDR2 reads SMNVEV (reference sequence). The CDR3 DNA reads as TGTGCCAGCAGTTTCTCTACTAACACCGGGGAGCTGTTTTTT. This translates into CASSFSTNTGELFF.

This clonotype was counted between two and nine times. J is TRBJ2-2 and V is TRBV20-1, with 12 bases lining up with TRBD2. J lost 4 bases, V lost 5 bases, and 5 bases had no gene match. This CDR3 is built from 15 residues. Per germline, CDR1 DFQATT and CDR2 SNEGSKA (reference sequence). The CDR3 DNA reads TGCAGTGCTGCCCAGACTAGCGGGAGCACCGGGGAGCTGTTTTTT. This gives the protein CSAAQTSGSTGELFF.

A note on this clonotype: A much larger clone lies one base from this, so it may be a read error. The chain is built from TRBV6-1 and TRBJ1-1; D is possibly TRBD1 (6 bases). Germline-derived CDR1 and CDR2 are MNHNS and SASEGT. CDR3 length equals 15 residues. For the CDR3, the DNA is TGTGCCAGCAGTGCTAGGGGACAAATTAACACTGAAGCTTCCTTT. Translation gives CASSARGQINTEASF.

In this sample, this clonotype turned up a few times. The rearrangement links TRBV29-1 to TRBJ1-1, with TRBD1 identical over 7 bases. The CDR3 totals 11 residues. Germline V gene sequence: CDR1 SQVTM, CDR2 ANQGSEA. V trimming: 8 bases; J trimming: 5 bases; junction bases outside the gene matches: 5. In nucleotides, the CDR3 is TGCAGCTTTTACAGGGGAACTGAAGCTTTCTTT. It encodes CSFYRGTEAFF.

The sample holds many counts of this clonotype. V and J are TRBV7-2 and TRBJ2-7; 8 bases line up with TRBD1. The CDR3 loop spans 15 amino acids. Germline values: CDR1 SGHTA, CDR2 FQGNSA. After removal of 4 bases from V and 4 bases from J, the junction contained 9 bases not matched to a gene. CDR3 loop: CASSYLGQGAYEQYF. DNA for the CDR3: TGTGCCAGCAGCTACTTAGGGCAGGGGGCTTACGAGCAGTACTTC.

The rearrangement joins TRBV7-9 to TRBJ2-5, with 11 bases that match TRBD1. Germline V gene data show CDR1 as SEHNR and CDR2 as FQNEAQ (reference sequence). There are 18 residues in the CDR3. J was trimmed by 2 bases and V by 4 bases; bases with no gene match: 12. CDR3: CASSSRRLRDRGQETQYF. In nucleotides, the CDR3 is TGTGCCAGCAGCTCGCGACGCCTCCGGGACAGGGGGCAAGAGACCCAGTACTTC.

This clonotype was counted many times. The chain employs TRBV12-3 or TRBV12-4 and TRBJ2-5; no reliable D call. Trimming shortened V by 6 bases and J by 2 bases, and 16 bases separated the two germline ends. The CDR3 runs to 15 residues. CDR3 region: CASSLNPHSQETQYF. DNA for the CDR3: TGTGCCAGCAGCCTCAACCCCCATAGTCAAGAGACCCAGTACTTC.